This TCR beta chain was sequenced during a study of blood T cell repertoires in COVID-19. Overall study: Some COVID-19 samples were acute and others convalescent; all came from the United States, Italy and Spain.

Patients in Seattle were enrolled during active infection, then followed longitudinally. Germline CDR1 reads MNHEY; CDR2 reads SVGAGI. The CDR3 runs 15 residues. J lost 3 bases, V lost 0 bases, and 4 bases had no gene match. This clone was seen only once. Original processing notes: Reference gene primer amplification yielded estimated nucleated cell counts. The assay was immunoSEQ multiplex PCR, and TCRdb's table has in-frame clones only and misses some. V, J and clone size were drawn from that table, and D and trimming were deduced from the DNA. The sample yields roughly 480,000 clones, roughly nine tenths seen once.

The rearrangement joins TRBV6-5 to TRBJ1-2; TRBD1 matches at 7 bases. This TCR was recovered from a young man with COVID-19, enrolled during active disease. What was sequenced was peripheral blood. DNA for the CDR3: TGTGCCAGCAGTTACTCCAACAGGGGCGACTATGGCTACACCTTC. Amino acid sequence: CASSYSNRGDYGYTF.